Listed here are 3 T cell receptor beta chains from one sample, sequenced in a study of CD8 T cells in Susac syndrome. It was with random hexamers that 0.5 to 1 ug RNA was reverse transcribed. TCRdb re-called the immunoSEQ multiplex PCR reads with MiXCR, one entry per CDR3 protein. The data hold some 240,000 distinct CDR3 sequences, with almost 97% observed a single time. The sample comprised CD4+ T cells from PBMCs. The receptor source for this set is a human donor with Susac syndrome.

The chain uses TRBV2 and TRBJ2-4; 14 bases line up with TRBD2. This CDR3 is built from 15 residues. V trimming: 8 bases; J trimming: 5 bases; junction bases outside the gene matches: 5. Germline CDR1 reads SNHLY; CDR2 reads FYNNEI. The CDR3: CASLRGLAGENIQYF. CDR3 in DNA: TGTGCCAGCTTAAGGGGACTAGCGGGAGAAAACATTCAGTACTTC. Together with reference TRBV2 and TRBJ2-4, the CDR3 gives the full variable domain: EPEVTQTPSHQVTQMGQEVILRCVPISNHLYFYWYRQILGQKVEFLVSFYNNEISEKSEIFDDQFSVERPDGSNFTLKIRSTKLEDSAMYFCASLRGLAGENIQYFGAGTRLSVL.

V gene TRBV20-1 combines with J gene TRBJ2-5; 10 bases map to TRBD1. Germline CDR1 is DFQATT and CDR2 is SNEGSKA (reference sequence). The CDR3 has 13 amino acids. The V gene end was trimmed by 5 bases and the J gene end by 3 bases; junction bases not matched to a gene: 3. The CDR3 spells CSAETGGEETQYF. The CDR3 nucleotides are TGCAGTGCTGAGACAGGGGGCGAAGAGACCCAGTACTTC.

The rearrangement uses TRBV24-1 and TRBJ2-3; 9 bases line up with TRBD1. This CDR3 spans 15 amino acids. With 7 bases clipped from V and 2 bases from J, the junction kept 6 bases outside the gene matches. Germline-derived CDR1 and CDR2 are KGHDR and SFDVKD. The CDR3 region has the DNA TGTGCCACCAGCTTGGGACAGGGATCCACAGATACGCAGTATTTT. Translated: CATSLGQGSTDTQYF.